This record covers a single T cell receptor (beta chain). The sample comes from a study of blood T cell repertoires in COVID-19. Authors' methods: Nucleated cell counts were estimated from reference gene primer amplification. TCRdb keeps only in-frame clones here, not all; method: immunoSEQ multiplex PCR. V and J calls plus clone size are reproduced from that table; the DNA served to infer D and trimming. The sample holds a few hundred thousand clones; roughly 87% are singletons and the top ten take around 7%. This CDR3 comprises 13 residues. V was trimmed by 6 bases and J by 2 bases, leaving 11 bases between them. CDR1 is MDHEN and CDR2 is SYDVKM in the germline V gene.

Material for sequencing was PBMCs or T cells enriched from blood (not recorded which). The source of this sequence is a man aged 25-45 years in a cohort exposed to, infected with or recovered from COVID-19 (not recorded which). V gene TRBV28 combines with J gene TRBJ2-7, with D possibly TRBD2 on 5 matching bases. The DNA for the CDR3 is TGTGCCAGCAGCCGGACGGGGACCTACGAGCAGTACTTC. This gives the protein CASSRTGTYEQYF.